This T cell receptor (beta chain) came from a study of T cells after yellow fever vaccination. General observations from the study: The study found a weaker secondary response that peaked faster, day 5 versus 15.

Germline V gene lookup returns CDR1 KGHSH and CDR2 LQKENI. V was pared by 2 bases and J by 7 bases, with 8 bases between. The CDR3 spans 12 residues. One entry per CDR3 protein, called by TCRdb with MiXCR from the 5' RACE reads. The sample yields under 300,000 distinct CDR3 sequences, 6.5% to 8.5% seen once. As to this clonotype: The antigen remains unidentified.

The chain is built from TRBV18 and TRBJ1-2, with D perhaps matching TRBD1 (5 bases). This sequence originates from a man younger than 40 who received the YFV17D yellow fever vaccine. The sample consisted of CD4+ T cells sorted from PBMCs, taken 15 days after the yellow fever booster vaccination. As DNA, the CDR3 is TGTGCCAGCTCACCAGGGGCCCTTGGCTACACCTTC. Its translation is CASSPGALGYTF.